This T cell receptor (beta chain) was captured in a study of cytomegalovirus exposure and HLA in healthy donors. Study-wide context: Both the approximately 120 validation repertoires and the approximately 700 first-cohort repertoires used the same platform, as reported by a later analysis.

The method was immunoSEQ multiplex PCR; TCRdb's version includes in-frame clones alone and lacks a portion of them. The sample lists about 140,000 clones, about 80% occurring once. Comment on this clone: Antigen: not known.

The germline V gene encodes CDR1 SGHRS and CDR2 YFSETQ. V was pared by 3 bases and J by 9 bases, with 19 bases between. There are 14 residues in the CDR3. General observations from the study: Cytomegalovirus-associated TCR beta chains were listed, numbering 150 to 200. There were three CMV-associated chains whose specificity for CMV antigens was confirmed in vitro. Reports showed the classifier diagnosing cytomegalovirus status with high specificity and sensitivity.

The TCR originated in a man aged 30 to 39 in good health and CMV-seropositive. Sequences were obtained from PBMCs. This chain connects TRBV5-1 to TRBJ2-7; weak D call: TRBD1 (5 bases). The CDR3 loop reads CASSSSPRVGVQYF. DNA of the CDR3: TGCGCCAGCAGCTCCAGTCCCAGGGTAGGAGTGCAGTACTTC.